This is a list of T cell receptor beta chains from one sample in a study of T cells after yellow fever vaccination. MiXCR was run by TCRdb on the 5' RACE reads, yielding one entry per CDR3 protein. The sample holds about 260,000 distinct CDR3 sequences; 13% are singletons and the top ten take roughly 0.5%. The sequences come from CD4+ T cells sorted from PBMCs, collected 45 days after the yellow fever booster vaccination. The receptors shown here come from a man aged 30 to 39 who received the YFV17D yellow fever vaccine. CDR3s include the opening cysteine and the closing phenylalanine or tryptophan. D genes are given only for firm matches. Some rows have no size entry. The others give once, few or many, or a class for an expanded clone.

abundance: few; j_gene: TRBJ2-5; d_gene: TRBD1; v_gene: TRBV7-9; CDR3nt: TGTGCCAGCAGCCCTTGGGGGACAGGCACGGGGCTGGAGACCCAGTACTTC; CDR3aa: CASSPWGTGTGLETQYF
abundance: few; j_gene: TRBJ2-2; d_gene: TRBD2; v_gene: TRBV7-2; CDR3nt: TGTGCCAGCAGCTTATCCCGTGGGAGGGGCACCGGGGAGCTGTTTTTT; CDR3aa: CASSLSRGRGTGELFF
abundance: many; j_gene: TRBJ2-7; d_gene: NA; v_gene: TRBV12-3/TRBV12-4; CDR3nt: TGTGCCAGCAGTTTGGCGGACTCCTACGAGCAGTACTTC; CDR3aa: CASSLADSYEQYF
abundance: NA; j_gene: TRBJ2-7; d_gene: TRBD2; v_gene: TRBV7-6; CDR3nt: TGTGCCAGCAGCCGGGAGGCCCTGGGAGAGCAGTACTTC; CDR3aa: CASSREALGEQYF
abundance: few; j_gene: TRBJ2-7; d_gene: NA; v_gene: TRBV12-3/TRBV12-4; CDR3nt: TGTGCCAGCAGTAGGTTGGGGGCGGACGAGCAGTACTTC; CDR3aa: CASSRLGADEQYF
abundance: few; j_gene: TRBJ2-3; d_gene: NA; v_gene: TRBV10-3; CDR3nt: TGTGCCATCAGTGATGGGGGCTTGCGGGTATACCCTAGCACAGATACGCAGTATTTT; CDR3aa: CAISDGGLRVYPSTDTQYF
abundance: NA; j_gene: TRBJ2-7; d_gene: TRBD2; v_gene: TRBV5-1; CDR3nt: TGCGCCAGCAGCGAGGCCGGGACTAGGGTATACGAGCAGTACTTC; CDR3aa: CASSEAGTRVYEQYF
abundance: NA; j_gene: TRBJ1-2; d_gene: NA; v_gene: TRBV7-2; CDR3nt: TGTGCCAGCAGTCCTACCTTCATGGACAACTATGGCTACACCTTC; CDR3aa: CASSPTFMDNYGYTF
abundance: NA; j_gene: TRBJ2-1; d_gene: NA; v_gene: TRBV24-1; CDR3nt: TGTGCCATCTCCAACAGGTCCGACAATGAGCAGTTCTTC; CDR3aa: CAISNRSDNEQFF
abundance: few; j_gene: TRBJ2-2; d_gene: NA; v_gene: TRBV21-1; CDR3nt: TGTGCCAGCAGCGCACAGGGAAACAACACCGGGGAGCTGTTTTTT; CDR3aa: CASSAQGNNTGELFF
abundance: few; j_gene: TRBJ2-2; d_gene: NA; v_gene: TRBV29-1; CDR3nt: TGCAGCGTTAGACTGGCCGGGGAGCTGTTTTTT; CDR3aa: CSVRLAGELFF
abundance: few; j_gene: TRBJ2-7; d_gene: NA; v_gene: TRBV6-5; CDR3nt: TGTGCCAGCAGGGACCTTACCTACGAGCAGTACTTC; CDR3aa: CASRDLTYEQYF
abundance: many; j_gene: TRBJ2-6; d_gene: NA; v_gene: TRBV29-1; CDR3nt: TGCAGCGTTGGGCAGGGCGCCGGGGCCAACGTCCTGACTTTC; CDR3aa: CSVGQGAGANVLTF
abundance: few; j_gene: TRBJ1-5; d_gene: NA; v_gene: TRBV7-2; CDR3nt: TGTGCCAGCAGCTTAGAGGTGTCGTCGGGGCCCCAGCATTTT; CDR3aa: CASSLEVSSGPQHF
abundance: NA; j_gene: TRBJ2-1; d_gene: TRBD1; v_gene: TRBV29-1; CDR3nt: TGCAGCATTGACAGGGGCTCACACGGAAATGAGCAGTTCTTC; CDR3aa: CSIDRGSHGNEQFF
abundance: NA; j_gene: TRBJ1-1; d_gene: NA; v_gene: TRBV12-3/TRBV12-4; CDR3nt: TGTGCCAGCAGTCCCCCGGGCCTCTCCTCTGAGTCTTTCTTT; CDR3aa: CASSPPGLSSESFF
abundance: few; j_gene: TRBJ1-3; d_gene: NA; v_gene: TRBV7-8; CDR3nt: TGTGCCAGCAGCCAGGGGTTCTCTGGAAACACCATATATTTT; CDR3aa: CASSQGFSGNTIYF
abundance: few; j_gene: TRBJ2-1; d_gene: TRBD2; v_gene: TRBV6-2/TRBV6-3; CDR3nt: TGTGCCAGCAGGCTAGCGGGGGACGCCAATGAGCAGTTCTTC; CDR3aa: CASRLAGDANEQFF
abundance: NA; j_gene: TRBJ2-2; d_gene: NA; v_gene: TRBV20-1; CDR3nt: TGCAGTCTCAGGGTCTCTGGCAACACCGGGGAGCTGTTTTTT; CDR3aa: CSLRVSGNTGELFF
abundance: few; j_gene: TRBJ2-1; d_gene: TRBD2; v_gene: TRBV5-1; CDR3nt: TGCGCCAGCAGCTTCCTTGGACTAGCCGGATCCTACAATGAGCAGTTCTTC; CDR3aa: CASSFLGLAGSYNEQFF
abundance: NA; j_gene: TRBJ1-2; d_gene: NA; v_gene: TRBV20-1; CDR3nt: TGCAGTGCTAGAGATCCTGGGGGCAGCAACTATGGCTACACCTTC; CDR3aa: CSARDPGGSNYGYTF
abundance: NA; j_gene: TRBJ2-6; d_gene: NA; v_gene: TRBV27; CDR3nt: TGTGCCAGCAGTTTAGTGGGACATGGGGCCAACGTCCTGACTTTC; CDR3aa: CASSLVGHGANVLTF
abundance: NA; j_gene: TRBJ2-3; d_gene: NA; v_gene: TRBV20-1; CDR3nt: TGCAGTGCAGCTGGGGGCGTTCTATCAGATACGCAGTATTTT; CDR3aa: CSAAGGVLSDTQYF
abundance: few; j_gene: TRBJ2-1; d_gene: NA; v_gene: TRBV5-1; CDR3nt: TGCGCCAGCAGCTTGGCCACGCCGCGGGAGCAGTTCTTC; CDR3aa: CASSLATPREQFF
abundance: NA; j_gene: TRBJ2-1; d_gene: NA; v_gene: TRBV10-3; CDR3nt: TGTGCCATCAGTGCACTGATCATTTCTGATATCAATGAGCAGTTCTTC; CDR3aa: CAISALIISDINEQFF
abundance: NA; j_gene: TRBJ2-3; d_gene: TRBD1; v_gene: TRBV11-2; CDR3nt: TGTGCCAGCAGTCGCCGCACTATAACAGGGGGCAACTTTCCAGATACGCAGTATTTT; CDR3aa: CASSRRTITGGNFPDTQYF
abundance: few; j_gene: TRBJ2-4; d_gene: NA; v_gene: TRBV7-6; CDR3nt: TGTGCCAGCAGCTTAGAGGCTAGCGCCATGGTGGCCAAAAACATTCAGTACTTC; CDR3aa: CASSLEASAMVAKNIQYF
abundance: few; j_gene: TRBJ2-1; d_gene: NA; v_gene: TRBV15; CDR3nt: TGTGCCACCAGCAGAGGATTGGGGCTAACCTCCTACAATGAGCAGTTCTTC; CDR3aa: CATSRGLGLTSYNEQFF
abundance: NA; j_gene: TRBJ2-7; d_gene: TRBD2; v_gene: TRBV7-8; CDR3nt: TGTGCCAGCAGCTTAGCTTCCGGGACTAGCGAGCAGTACTTC; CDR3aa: CASSLASGTSEQYF
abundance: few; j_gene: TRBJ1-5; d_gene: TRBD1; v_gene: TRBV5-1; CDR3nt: TGCGCCAGCAGTTTTGGACAGGGCCCTGATCAGCCCCAGCATTTT; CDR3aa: CASSFGQGPDQPQHF
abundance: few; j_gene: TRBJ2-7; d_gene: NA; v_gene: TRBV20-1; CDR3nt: TGCAGTGCTAGAGAGGCGGGTCAACAGGGCGTCTACGAGCAGTACTTC; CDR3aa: CSAREAGQQGVYEQYF
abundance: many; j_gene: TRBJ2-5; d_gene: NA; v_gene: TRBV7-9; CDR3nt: TGTGCCAGCAGCCCTCCGCTAGACGGTTCTGGGTACCAAGAGACCCAGTACTTC; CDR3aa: CASSPPLDGSGYQETQYF
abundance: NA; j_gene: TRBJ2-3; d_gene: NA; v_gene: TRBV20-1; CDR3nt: TGCAGTGCGAACACTCAGGCAGATACGCAGTATTTT; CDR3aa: CSANTQADTQYF
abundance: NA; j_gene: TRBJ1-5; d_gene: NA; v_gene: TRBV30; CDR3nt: TGTGCCTGGCAGGTTGGTGGCAATCAGCCCCAGCATTTT; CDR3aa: CAWQVGGNQPQHF
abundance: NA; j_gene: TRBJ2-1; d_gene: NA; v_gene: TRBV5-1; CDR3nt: TGCGCCAGCAGCCCCCGGCGGGGCCAACCATACAATGAGCAGTTCTTC; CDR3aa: CASSPRRGQPYNEQFF
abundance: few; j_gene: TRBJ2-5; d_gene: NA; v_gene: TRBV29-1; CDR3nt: TGCAGCGTTGCGATGATCCCGTCGGGGCGTGGGGAGGAGACCCAGTACTTC; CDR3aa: CSVAMIPSGRGEETQYF
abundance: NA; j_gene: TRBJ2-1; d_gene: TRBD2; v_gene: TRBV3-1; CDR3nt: TGTGCCAGCAGCCGCCTGACTAGCTCCCTTTACAATGAGCAGTTCTTC; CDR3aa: CASSRLTSSLYNEQFF
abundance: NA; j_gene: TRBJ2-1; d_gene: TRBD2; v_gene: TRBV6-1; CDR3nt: TGTGCCAGCAGTAGGACTAGCGGCTACAATGAGCAGTTCTTC; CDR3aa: CASSRTSGYNEQFF
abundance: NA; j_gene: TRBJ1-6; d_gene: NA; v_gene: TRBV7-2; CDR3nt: TGTGCCAGCAGCTTTCGACAGGAAGAAAATTCACCCCTCCACTTT; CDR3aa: CASSFRQEENSPLHF
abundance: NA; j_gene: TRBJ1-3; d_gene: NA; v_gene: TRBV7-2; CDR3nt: TGTGCCAGCAGCTTATTGGGGGTCTCTGGAAACACCATATATTTT; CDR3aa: CASSLLGVSGNTIYF
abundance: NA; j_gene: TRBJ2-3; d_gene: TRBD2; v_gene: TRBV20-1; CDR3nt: TGCAGTGCTCTAGCGGGCCCCGGGCAGTATTTT; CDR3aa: CSALAGPGQYF
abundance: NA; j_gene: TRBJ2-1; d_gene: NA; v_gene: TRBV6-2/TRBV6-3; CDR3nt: TGTGCCAGCAGTTACTACACGGTGGATGAGCAGTTCTTC; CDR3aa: CASSYYTVDEQFF
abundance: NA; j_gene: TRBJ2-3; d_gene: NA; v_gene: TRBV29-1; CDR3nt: TGCAGCGTTGAGGCCCGAAGCACAGATACGCAGTATTTT; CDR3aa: CSVEARSTDTQYF
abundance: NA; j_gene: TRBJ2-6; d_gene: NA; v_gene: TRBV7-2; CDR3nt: TGTGCCAGCAGCTCAACAGCCTTCTCTGGGGCCAACGTCCTGACTTTC; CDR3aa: CASSSTAFSGANVLTF
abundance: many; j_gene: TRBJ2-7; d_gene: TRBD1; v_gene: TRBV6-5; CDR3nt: TGTGCCAGCAGACAACCAGGGGGAGAGTCCTACGAGCAGTACTTC; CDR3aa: CASRQPGGESYEQYF
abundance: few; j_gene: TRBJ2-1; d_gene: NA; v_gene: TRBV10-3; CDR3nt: TGTGCCATCAGTGACCCTCAACTTTTAAAGAAAGAGCAGTTCTTC; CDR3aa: CAISDPQLLKKEQFF
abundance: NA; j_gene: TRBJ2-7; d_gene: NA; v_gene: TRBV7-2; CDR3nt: TGTGCCAGCAGCTTCGCGACTAGTAGCGAGCAGTACTTC; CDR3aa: CASSFATSSEQYF
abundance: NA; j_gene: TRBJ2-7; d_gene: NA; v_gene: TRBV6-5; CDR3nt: TGTGCCAGCAGTTACACCATCGGGGCCTACGAGCAGTACTTC; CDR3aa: CASSYTIGAYEQYF
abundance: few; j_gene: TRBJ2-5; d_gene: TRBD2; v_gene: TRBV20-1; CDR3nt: TGCAGTGCTAGAGATACGGCGGGAGGAGAGACCCAGTACTTC; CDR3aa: CSARDTAGGETQYF
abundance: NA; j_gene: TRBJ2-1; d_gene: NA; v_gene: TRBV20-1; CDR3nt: TGCAGTGCTAGTCTCGGTTACCAGTTCTTC; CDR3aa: CSASLGYQFF
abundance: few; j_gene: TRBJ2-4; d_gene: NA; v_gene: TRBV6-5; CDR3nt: TGTGCCAGCAGTTACTCTGGCCCTATGGCCAAAAACATTCAGTACTTC; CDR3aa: CASSYSGPMAKNIQYF
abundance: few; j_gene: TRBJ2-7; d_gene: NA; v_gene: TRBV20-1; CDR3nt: TGCAGTGCTAGAGAAGTTTACGAGCAGTACTTC; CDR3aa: CSAREVYEQYF